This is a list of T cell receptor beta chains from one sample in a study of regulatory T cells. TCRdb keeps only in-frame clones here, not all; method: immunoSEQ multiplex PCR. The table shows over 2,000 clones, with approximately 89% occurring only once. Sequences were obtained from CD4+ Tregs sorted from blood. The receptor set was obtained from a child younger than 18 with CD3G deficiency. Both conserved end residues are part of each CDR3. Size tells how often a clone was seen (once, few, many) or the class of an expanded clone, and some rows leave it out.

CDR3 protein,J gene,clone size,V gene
CAIRAVGPGNTIYF,TRBJ1-3,-,TRBV10-3
CASTSGGGNYGYTF,TRBJ1-2,-,TRBV19
CASSLQGAPPDTQYF,TRBJ2-3,once,TRBV5-1
CASSLGQGPDQQYF,TRBJ2-7,-,TRBV28
CASSESGYSTDTQYF,TRBJ2-3,-,TRBV6-1
CASSKQGAYYDGETQYF,TRBJ2-5,-,TRBV28
CASSLSPPGRGIYNEQFF,TRBJ2-1,-,TRBV27
CASSPITGDSYEQYF,TRBJ2-7,few,TRBV7-3
CASSDLGQNRNQPQHF,TRBJ1-5,-,TRBV6-1
CASSSEGWGQPQHF,TRBJ1-5,-,TRBV6-5
CASSRIAGGRGEQFF,TRBJ2-1,-,TRBV27
CASSVGGKGTQYF,TRBJ2-5,-,TRBV10-2
CASSEVAKGAYEQYF,TRBJ2-7,-,TRBV6-1
CASSMSAWAIQYF,TRBJ2-4,-,TRBV19
CASSPGAGTGYNEQFF,TRBJ2-1,-,TRBV5-1
CASSFGLAGDEQYF,TRBJ2-7,-,TRBV6-6
CASSEVRAVNTEAFF,TRBJ1-1,-,TRBV6-1